The T cell receptor (beta chain) under discussion was sequenced for a study of T cell responses to AZD1222 COVID-19 vaccine. Produced via immunoSEQ multiplex PCR; TCRdb's table is partial and in-frame only. Among approximately 100,000 clones listed, 80% to 90% were seen once. Study-wide results and limits: Spike was spanned by vaccine-associated CD4 TCRs, with dominance at 160-218 and 743-854.

Points on this clone: Its specificity is unknown.

V gave up 5 bases and J gave up 2 bases, with 18 bases separating them. The CDR3 spans 16 residues. From germline, CDR1 is LGHNA and CDR2 YSLEER. The rearrangement uses TRBV4-3 and TRBJ1-2, with a tentative D call TRBD1 (5 bases). This TCR derives from an adult who received the AZD1222 COVID-19 vaccine. The input for sequencing was peripheral blood, taken 28 days after the second AZD1222 dose. As DNA, the CDR3 is TGCGCCAGCAGCGGGGGGGTAAGAAGCTCCAACTATGGCTACACCTTC. Amino acids: CASSGGVRSSNYGYTF.